The present TCR beta chain was sequenced within a study of cytomegalovirus exposure and HLA in healthy donors. Overall study results and limits: Some TCR beta chains (roughly 150 of them) were listed as cytomegalovirus-associated. In a later analysis, CMV-associated beta chains were mostly HLA-associated, it appeared. The classifier reportedly diagnosed cytomegalovirus status with high specificity and sensitivity.

The PCR ran on 60 Vbeta and 13 Jbeta primers. The repertoire was sequenced with immunoSEQ multiplex PCR; TCRdb's copy has only in-frame clones and lacks some. The sample includes some 50,000 clones, less than 75% of them seen just once. CDR3 length: 14 residues. V dropped 5 bases and J dropped 5 bases, with 13 bases sitting between them. Germline CDR1 reads SGHNT; CDR2 reads YYREEE (reference sequence). About this clone: Its antigen is undetermined.

This TCR was recovered from a man aged 25-40 years in good health and CMV-seronegative. The gene calls are TRBV5-4 and TRBJ2-2; possibly TRBD2 for D (7 bases). Sequenced input: PBMCs. CDR3 nucleotides: TGTGCCAGCAGGGGGGCGGGAGATACCGGGGAGCTGTTTTTT. It translates to CASRGAGDTGELFF.